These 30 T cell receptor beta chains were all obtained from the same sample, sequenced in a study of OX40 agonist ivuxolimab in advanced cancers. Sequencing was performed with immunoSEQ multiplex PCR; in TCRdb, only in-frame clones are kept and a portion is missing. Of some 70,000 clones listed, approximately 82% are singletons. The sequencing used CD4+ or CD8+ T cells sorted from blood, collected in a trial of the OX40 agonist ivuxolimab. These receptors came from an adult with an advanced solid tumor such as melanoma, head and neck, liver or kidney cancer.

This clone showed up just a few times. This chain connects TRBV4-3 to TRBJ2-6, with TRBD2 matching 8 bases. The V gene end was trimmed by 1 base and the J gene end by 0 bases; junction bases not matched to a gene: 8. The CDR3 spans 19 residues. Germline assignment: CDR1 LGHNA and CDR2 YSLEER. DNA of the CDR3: TGCGCCAGCAGCCAAGTGGGGGTAGCGGGGCACTCTGGGGCCAACGTCCTGACTTTC. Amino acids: CASSQVGVAGHSGANVLTF.

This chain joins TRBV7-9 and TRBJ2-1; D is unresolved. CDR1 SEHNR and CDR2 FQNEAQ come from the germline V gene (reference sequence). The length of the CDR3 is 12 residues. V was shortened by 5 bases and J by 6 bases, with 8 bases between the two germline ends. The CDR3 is CASSPILNEQFF. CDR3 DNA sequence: TGTGCCAGCAGCCCGATACTCAATGAGCAGTTCTTC.

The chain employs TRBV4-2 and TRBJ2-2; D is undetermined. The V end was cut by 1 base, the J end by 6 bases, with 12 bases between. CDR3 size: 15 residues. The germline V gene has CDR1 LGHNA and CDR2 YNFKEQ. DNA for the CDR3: TGTGCCAGCAGCCAAGGAATCAATGTACCCGGGGAGCTGTTTTTT. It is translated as CASSQGINVPGELFF.

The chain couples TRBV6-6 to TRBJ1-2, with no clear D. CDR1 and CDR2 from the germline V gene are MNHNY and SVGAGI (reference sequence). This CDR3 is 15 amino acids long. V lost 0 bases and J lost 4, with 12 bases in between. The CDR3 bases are TGTGCCAGCAGTTACTCGGGAGCTAACCTCTATGGCTACACCTTC. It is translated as CASSYSGANLYGYTF.

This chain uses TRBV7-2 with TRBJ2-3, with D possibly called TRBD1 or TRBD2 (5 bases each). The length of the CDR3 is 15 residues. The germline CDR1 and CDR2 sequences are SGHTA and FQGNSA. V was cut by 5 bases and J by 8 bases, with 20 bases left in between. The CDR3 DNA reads TGTGCCAGCAGCGCAAGCCCGGGACCCCGGGGTACGCAGTATTTT. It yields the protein CASSASPGPRGTQYF. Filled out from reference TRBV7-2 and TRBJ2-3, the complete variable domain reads GAGVSQSPSNKVTEKGKDVELRCDPISGHTALYWYRQSLGQGLEFLIYFQGNSAPDKSGLPSDRFSAERTGGSVSTLTIQRTQQEDSAVYLCASSASPGPRGTQYFGPGTRLTVL.

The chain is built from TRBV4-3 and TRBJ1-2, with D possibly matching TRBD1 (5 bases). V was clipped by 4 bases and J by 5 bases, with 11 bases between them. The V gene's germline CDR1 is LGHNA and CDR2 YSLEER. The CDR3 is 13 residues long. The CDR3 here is CASSRDALYGYTF. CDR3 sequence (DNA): TGCGCCAGCAGCCGGGACGCTCTATATGGCTACACCTTC.

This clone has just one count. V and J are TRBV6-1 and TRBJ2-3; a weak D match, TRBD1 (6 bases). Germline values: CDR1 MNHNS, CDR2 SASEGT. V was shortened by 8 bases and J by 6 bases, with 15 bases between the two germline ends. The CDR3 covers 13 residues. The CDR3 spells CASSGDPVDTQYF. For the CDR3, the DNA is TGTGCCAGCTCAGGGGATCCGGTGGATACGCAGTATTTT.

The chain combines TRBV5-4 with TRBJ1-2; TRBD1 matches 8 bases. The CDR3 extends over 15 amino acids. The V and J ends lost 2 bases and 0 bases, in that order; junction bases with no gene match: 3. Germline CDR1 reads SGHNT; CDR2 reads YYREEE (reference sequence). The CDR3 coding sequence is TGTGCCAGCAGCTTCCAGGGGGCATCTAACTATGGCTACACCTTC. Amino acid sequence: CASSFQGASNYGYTF.

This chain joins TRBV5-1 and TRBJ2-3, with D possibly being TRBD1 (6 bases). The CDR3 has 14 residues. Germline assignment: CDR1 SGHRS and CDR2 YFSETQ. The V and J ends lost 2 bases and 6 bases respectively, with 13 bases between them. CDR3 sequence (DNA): TGCGCCAGCAGCTTTCGGAACAGGGAGGATACGCAGTATTTT. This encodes CASSFRNREDTQYF.

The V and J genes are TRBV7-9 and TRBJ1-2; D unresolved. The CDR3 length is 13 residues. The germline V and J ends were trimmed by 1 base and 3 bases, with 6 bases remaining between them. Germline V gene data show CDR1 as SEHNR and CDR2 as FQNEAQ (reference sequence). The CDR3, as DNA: TGTGCCAGCAGCTTAGTTAGGGACTATGGCTACACCTTC. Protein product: CASSLVRDYGYTF. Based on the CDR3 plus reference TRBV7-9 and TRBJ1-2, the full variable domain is DTGVSQNPRHKITKRGQNVTFRCDPISEHNRLYWYRQTLGQGPEFLTYFQNEAQLEKSRLLSDRFSAERPKGSFSTLEIQRTEQGDSAMYLCASSLVRDYGYTFGSGTRLTVV.

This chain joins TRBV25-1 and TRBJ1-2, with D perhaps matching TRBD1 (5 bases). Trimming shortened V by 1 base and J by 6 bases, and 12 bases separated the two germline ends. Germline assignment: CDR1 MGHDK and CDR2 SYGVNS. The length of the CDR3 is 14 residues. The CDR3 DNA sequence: TGTGCCAGCAGTGAATGGGGGAATGCGGATGGCTACACCTTC. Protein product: CASSEWGNADGYTF.

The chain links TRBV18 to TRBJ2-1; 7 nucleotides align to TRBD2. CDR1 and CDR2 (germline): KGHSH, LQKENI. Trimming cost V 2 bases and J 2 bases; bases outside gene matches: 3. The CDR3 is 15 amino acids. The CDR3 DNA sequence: TGTGCCAGCTCACCAATGGCGGGGGCCTACAATGAGCAGTTCTTC. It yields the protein CASSPMAGAYNEQFF.

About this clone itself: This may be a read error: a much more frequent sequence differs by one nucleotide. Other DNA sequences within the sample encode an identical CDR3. Here the CDR3 DNA reads TGTGCCACCAGCAGACAGGGTTATAATTCACCCCTTCACTTT. Protein sequence: CATSRQGYNSPLHF. The genes are TRBV15 and TRBJ1-6; D possibly corresponds to TRBD1 (5 bases). Germline V gene lookup returns CDR1 LNHNV and CDR2 YYDKDF (reference sequence). The CDR3 is 14 residues long.

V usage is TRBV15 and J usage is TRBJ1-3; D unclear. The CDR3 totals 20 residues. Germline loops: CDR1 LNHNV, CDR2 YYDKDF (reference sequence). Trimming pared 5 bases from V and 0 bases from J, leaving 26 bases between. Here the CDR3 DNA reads TGTGCCACCAGCCTCCCCCAGCAAAAGGTCCCAATACCCTCTGGAAACACCATATATTTT. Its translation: CATSLPQQKVPIPSGNTIYF.

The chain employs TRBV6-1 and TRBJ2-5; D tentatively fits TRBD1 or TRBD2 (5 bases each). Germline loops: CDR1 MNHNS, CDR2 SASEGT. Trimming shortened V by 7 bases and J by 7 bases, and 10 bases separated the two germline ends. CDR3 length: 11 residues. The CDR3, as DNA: TGTGCCAGCATCCAGGGAGCGACCCAGTACTTC. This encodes CASIQGATQYF.

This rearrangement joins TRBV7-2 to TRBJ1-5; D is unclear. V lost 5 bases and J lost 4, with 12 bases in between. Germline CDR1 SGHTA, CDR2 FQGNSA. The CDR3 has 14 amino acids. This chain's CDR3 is CASSVVEGNQPQHF. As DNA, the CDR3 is TGTGCCAGCAGCGTGGTGGAAGGTAATCAGCCCCAGCATTTT.

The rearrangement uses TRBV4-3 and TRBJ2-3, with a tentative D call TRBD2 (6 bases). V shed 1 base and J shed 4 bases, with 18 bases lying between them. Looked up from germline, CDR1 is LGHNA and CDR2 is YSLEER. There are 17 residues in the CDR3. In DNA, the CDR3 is TGCGCCAGCAGCCAAGTGTTCAAACCGACGGGGGCAGATACGCAGTATTTT. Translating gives CASSQVFKPTGADTQYF.

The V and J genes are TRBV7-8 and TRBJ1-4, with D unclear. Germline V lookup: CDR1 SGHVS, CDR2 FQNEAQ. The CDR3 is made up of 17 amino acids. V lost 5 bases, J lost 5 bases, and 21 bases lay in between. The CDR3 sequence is CASSQESWTSGNEKLFF. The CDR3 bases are TGTGCCAGCAGCCAAGAATCTTGGACCAGCGGCAATGAAAAACTGTTTTTT.

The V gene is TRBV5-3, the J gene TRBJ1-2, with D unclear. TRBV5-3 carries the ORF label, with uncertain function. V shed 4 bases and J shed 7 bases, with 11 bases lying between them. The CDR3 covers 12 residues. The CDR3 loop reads CARSPGDFGYTF. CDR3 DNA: TGTGCCAGAAGCCCCGGGGATTTTGGCTACACCTTC.

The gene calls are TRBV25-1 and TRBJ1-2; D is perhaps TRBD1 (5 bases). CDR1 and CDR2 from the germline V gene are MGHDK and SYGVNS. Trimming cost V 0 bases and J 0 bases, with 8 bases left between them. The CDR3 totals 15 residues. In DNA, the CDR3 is TGTGCCAGCAGTGAATATACCAGGGCTAACTATGGCTACACCTTC. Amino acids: CASSEYTRANYGYTF.

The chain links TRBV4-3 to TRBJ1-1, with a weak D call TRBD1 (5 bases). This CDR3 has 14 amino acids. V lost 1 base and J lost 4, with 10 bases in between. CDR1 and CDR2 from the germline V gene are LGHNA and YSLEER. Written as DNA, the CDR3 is TGCGCCAGCAGCCAAGGTGGGGGGGTCACTGAAGCTTTCTTT. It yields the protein CASSQGGGVTEAFF.

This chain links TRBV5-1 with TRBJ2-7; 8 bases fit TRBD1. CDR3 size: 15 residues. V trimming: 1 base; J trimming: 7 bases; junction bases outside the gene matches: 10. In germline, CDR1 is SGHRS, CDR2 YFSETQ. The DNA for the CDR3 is TGCGCCAGCAGCTTGTCACAGGGGGTGCCGGGAGAGCAGTACTTC. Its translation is CASSLSQGVPGEQYF.

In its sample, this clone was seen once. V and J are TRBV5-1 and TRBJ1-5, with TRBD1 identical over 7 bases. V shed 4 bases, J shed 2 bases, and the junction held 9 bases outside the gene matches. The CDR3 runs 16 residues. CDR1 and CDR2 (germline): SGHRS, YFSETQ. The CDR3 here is CASSHDRVGRNQPQHF. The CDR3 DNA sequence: TGCGCCAGCAGCCACGACAGGGTTGGACGCAATCAGCCCCAGCATTTT.

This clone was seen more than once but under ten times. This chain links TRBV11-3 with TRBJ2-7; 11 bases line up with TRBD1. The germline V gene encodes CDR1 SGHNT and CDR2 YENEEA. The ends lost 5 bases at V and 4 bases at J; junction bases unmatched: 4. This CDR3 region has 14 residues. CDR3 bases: TGTGCCAGCAGCCCCGGGACAGGGGGATACGAGCAGTACTTC. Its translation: CASSPGTGGYEQYF. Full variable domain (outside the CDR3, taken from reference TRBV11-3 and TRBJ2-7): EAGVVQSPRYKIIEKKQPVAFWCNPISGHNTLYWYLQNLGQGPELLIRYENEEAVDDSQLPKDRFSAERLKGVDSTLKIQPAELGDSAVYLCASSPGTGGYEQYFGPGTRLTVT.

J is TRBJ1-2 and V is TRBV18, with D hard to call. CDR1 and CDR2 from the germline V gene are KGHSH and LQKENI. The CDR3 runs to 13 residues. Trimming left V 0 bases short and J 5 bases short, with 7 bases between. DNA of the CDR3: TGTGCCAGCTCACCACCGGTACAGTATGGCTACACCTTC. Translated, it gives CASSPPVQYGYTF.

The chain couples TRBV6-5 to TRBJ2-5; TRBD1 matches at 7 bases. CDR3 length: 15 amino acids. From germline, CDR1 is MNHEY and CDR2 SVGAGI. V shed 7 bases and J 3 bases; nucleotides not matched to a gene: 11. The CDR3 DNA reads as TGTGCCAGCAATTCTTTCGGGACAGCCGAAGAGACCCAGTACTTC. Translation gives CASNSFGTAEETQYF.

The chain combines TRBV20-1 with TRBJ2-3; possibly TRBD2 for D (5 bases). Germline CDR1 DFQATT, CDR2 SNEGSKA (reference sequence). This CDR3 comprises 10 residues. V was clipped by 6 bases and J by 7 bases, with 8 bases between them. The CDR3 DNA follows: TGCAGTGCGACTATGAATACGCAGTATTTT. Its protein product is CSATMNTQYF.

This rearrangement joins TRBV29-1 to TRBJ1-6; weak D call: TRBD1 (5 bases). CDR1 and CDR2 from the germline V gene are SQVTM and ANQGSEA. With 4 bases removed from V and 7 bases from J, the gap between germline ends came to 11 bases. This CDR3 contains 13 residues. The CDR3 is CSVVYQGNSPLHF. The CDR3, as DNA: TGCAGCGTTGTTTATCAGGGAAATTCACCCCTCCACTTT.

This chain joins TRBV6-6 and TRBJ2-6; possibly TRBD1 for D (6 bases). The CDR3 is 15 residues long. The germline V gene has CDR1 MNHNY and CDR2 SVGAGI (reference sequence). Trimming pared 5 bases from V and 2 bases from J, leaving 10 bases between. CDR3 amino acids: CASSQQGPGANVLTF. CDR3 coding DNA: TGTGCCAGCAGTCAACAGGGCCCTGGGGCCAACGTCCTGACTTTC.

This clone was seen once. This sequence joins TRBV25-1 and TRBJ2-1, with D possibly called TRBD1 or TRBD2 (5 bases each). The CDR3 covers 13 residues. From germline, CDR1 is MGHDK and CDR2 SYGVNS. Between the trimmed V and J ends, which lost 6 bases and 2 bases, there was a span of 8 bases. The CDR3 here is CASRWGTYNEQFF. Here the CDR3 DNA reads TGTGCCAGCAGATGGGGGACCTACAATGAGCAGTTCTTC. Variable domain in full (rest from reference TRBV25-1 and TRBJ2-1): EADIYQTPRYLVIGTGKKITLECSQTMGHDKMYWYQQDPGMELHLIHYSYGVNSTEKGDLSSESTVSRIRTEHFPLTLESARPSHTSQYLCASRWGTYNEQFFGPGTRLTVL.